This T cell receptor (beta chain) appears in the sequencing data of a study of cytomegalovirus exposure and HLA in healthy donors. About the study: HLA-typed donors were the source of about 90 million unique TCRs held in an early data release.

The V end was cut by 4 bases, the J end by 2 bases, with 15 bases between. This CDR3 region has 15 residues. The germline gives CDR1 SGHNT, CDR2 YYREEE (reference sequence). Study conclusions and caveats: CMV antigen specificity was confirmed in vitro for a few CMV-associated chains. When a later analysis compared HLA-associated TCR beta chains with equally common others, the HLA-associated chains turned out to be more clonally expanded and to have lower generation probabilities. The study carried out a later analysis of TCR beta sequences. It associated 15,000 to 20,000 of them with specific HLA alleles at a false discovery rate of 0.05.

About this clone itself: Its target is not known.

The PCR employed 60 Vbeta primers together with 13 Jbeta primers. Libraries were prepared by immunoSEQ multiplex PCR; TCRdb keeps only in-frame clonotypes and omits some of them. This sample has just over 150,000 clones, with approximately 84% found just once. The sequencing input was PBMCs. This clonotype was obtained from a male donor in good health and CMV-seropositive. This chain uses TRBV5-4 with TRBJ2-5, with D possibly being TRBD1 (5 bases). This CDR3 reads CASSPQGVGQETQYF. The CDR3 DNA reads as TGTGCCAGCAGCCCACAAGGGGTCGGACAAGAGACCCAGTACTTC.